This passage covers 8 T cell receptor beta chains from one sample sequenced in a study of shared clonotypes between healthy human individuals. Measured with immunoSEQ multiplex PCR; TCRdb has only the in-frame clones, and not every one. The sample holds around 500,000 clones, 81% seen once. Material for sequencing was PBMCs. All receptors derive from a woman aged 40 to 55 in good health. Some clones in this sample may be carry-over from other donors' samples.

This clone was observed a few times. The chain links TRBV14 to TRBJ1-2; D gene ambiguous. V lost 1 base to trimming and J lost 4 bases, with 4 bases between them. Germline loops: CDR1 SGHDN, CDR2 FVKESK. The CDR3 contains 12 residues. CDR3 DNA: TGTGCCAGCAGCCAAGGAGTCTATGGCTACACCTTC. It yields the protein CASSQGVYGYTF.

CDR3 sequence: CASSPWTSGTTGELFF. CDR3 DNA: TGTGCCAGCAGCCCATGGACTAGCGGGACAACCGGGGAGCTGTTTTTT. The chain joins TRBV6-6 to TRBJ2-2, with 12 bases that match TRBD2. J was trimmed by 5 bases and V by 6 bases; bases with no gene match: 7. This CDR3 is 16 amino acids long. Germline CDR1 and CDR2: MNHNY and SVGAGI (reference sequence).

The rearrangement joins TRBV7-9 to TRBJ1-4, with a tentative D call TRBD1 (5 bases). CDR3 length: 13 amino acids. The V gene's germline CDR1 is SEHNR and CDR2 FQNEAQ (reference sequence). Trimming removed 3 bases at V and 7 bases at J, with 9 bases between. This CDR3 reads CASSFGGFEKLFF. Here the CDR3 DNA reads TGTGCCAGCAGCTTCGGGGGTTTTGAAAAACTGTTTTTT.

The chain has TRBV28 and TRBJ1-5; 10 bases align to TRBD1. V lost 10 bases and J lost 5; bases outside the gene matches: 11. Germline V CDR1 and CDR2: MDHEN, SYDVKM. The CDR3 runs 15 residues. CDR3 bases: TGTGCCACCCAGGGGACAGGGGATTTCGATCAGCCCCAGCATTTT. Protein sequence: CATQGTGDFDQPQHF.

As to this clone: A read error is likely here: a far larger clone is one base away. The chain has TRBV7-7 and TRBJ2-1; TRBD1 agrees at 11 bases. This CDR3 has 15 amino acids. The germline V gene has CDR1 SSHAT and CDR2 FNYEAQ (reference sequence). The CDR3 region has the DNA TGTGCTAGCAGCAATGGACAGGGGGCCCTTGATGAGCAGTTCTTC. As protein: CASSNGQGALDEQFF.

The genes are TRBV7-6 and TRBJ2-2, with D tentatively TRBD1 (6 bases). The CDR3 is 16 amino acids. Germline V gives CDR1 SGHVS, CDR2 FNYEAQ. The V gene lost 3 bases and the J gene lost 5 bases, with 16 bases spanning the gap. This chain's CDR3 is CASSFNPGQKTGELFF. In nucleotides, the CDR3 is TGTGCCAGCAGCTTCAATCCGGGACAAAAAACCGGGGAGCTGTTTTTT.

The gene calls are TRBV29-1 and TRBJ2-2; the D is unclear. There are 13 residues in the CDR3. The V and J ends lost 7 bases and 1 base respectively, with 10 bases between them. Germline assignment: CDR1 SQVTM and CDR2 ANQGSEA. The CDR3 is CSARTGNTGELFF. The CDR3 DNA reads as TGCAGCGCTCGGACGGGGAACACCGGGGAGCTGTTTTTT.

This chain uses TRBV6-1 with TRBJ1-1; D might be TRBD1 (6 bases). The CDR3 has 13 residues. Germline CDR1 MNHNS, CDR2 SASEGT. The V end was cut by 6 bases, the J end by 0 bases, with 8 bases between. CDR3 loop: CASRQGVNTEAFF. The CDR3 DNA sequence: TGTGCCAGCAGACAGGGAGTGAACACTGAAGCTTTCTTT.